The next 3 T cell receptor beta chains were all read from a single sample in a study of post-analysis software for immune sequencing data. Regarding the study as a whole: Patients used about five TRBV segments, including TRBV5-6, TRBV5-1 and TRBV20-1, more often than controls.

Tagging with unique molecular identifiers was a feature of the TCR beta cDNA libraries. TCRdb re-analysed the PCR reads in MiXCR, keeping a single row per CDR3 protein. The sample carries roughly 670,000 distinct CDR3 sequences, about 60% recorded once. Their cognate antigens are unknown. Sequencing was carried out using blood. The receptors originated from a girl aged 2-10 years with multiple sclerosis.

This clonotype showed up just a few times. The V call is TRBV4-2, the J call TRBJ2-5; 14 positions agree with TRBD2. The germline CDR1 and CDR2 sequences are LGHNA and YNFKEQ. The CDR3 consists of 16 residues. The J segment lost 3 bases and the V segment lost 3 bases, leaving 3 bases of the junction unmatched. CDR3 sequence: CASSQGLAGVEETQYF. The DNA of the CDR3 is TGTGCCAGCAGCCAGGGACTAGCGGGGGTCGAAGAGACCCAGTACTTC.

This clonotype was picked up a small number of times. This rearrangement joins TRBV20-1 to TRBJ2-3, with D possibly TRBD2 on 6 matching bases. V was clipped by 3 bases and J by 0 bases, with 25 bases between them. From germline, CDR1 is DFQATT and CDR2 SNEGSKA (reference sequence). This CDR3 contains 19 residues. The CDR3 loop reads CSARSEPVLGGPSTDTQYF. The CDR3 DNA sequence: TGCAGTGCTAGGTCTGAACCAGTTCTCGGGGGACCTAGCACAGATACGCAGTATTTT.

This chain joins TRBV2 and TRBJ2-1, with 7 bases aligning to TRBD1. Germline trimming cut 6 bases from V and 4 bases from J; bases unmatched to any gene: 15. CDR1 and CDR2 (germline): SNHLY, FYNNEI. This CDR3 is 17 amino acids long. CDR3 DNA: TGTGCCAGCAGGGGAGAGTCCCAGGGGGTCCCTTACAATGAGCAGTTCTTC. Residues: CASRGESQGVPYNEQFF.